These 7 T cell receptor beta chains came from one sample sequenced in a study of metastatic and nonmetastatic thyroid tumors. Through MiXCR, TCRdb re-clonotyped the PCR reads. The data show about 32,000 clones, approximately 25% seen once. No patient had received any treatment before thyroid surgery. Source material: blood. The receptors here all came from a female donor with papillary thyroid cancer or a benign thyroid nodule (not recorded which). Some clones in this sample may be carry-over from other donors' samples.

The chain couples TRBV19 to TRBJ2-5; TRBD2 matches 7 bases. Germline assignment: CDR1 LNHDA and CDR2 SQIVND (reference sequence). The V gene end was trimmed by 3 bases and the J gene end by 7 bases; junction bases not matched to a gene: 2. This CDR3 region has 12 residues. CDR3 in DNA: TGTGCCAGTAGTATTCCGGGAGGGACCCAGTACTTC. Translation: CASSIPGGTQYF.

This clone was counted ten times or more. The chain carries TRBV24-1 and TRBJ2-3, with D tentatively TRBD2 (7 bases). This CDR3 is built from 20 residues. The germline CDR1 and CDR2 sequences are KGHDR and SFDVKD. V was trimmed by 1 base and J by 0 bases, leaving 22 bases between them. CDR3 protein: CATSDFGWGQQGGSTDTQYF. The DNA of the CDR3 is TGTGCCACCAGTGATTTCGGTTGGGGGCAGCAGGGAGGGAGCACAGATACGCAGTATTTT.

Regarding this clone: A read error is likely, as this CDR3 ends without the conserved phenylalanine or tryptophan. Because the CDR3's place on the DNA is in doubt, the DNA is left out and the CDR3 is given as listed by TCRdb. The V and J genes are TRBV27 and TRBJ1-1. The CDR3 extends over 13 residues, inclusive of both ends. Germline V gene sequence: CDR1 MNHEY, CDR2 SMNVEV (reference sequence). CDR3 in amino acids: CASSLSRNTEPFL.

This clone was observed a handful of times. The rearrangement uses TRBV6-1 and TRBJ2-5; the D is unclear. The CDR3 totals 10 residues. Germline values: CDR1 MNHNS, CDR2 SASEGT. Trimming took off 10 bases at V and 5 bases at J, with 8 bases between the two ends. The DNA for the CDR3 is TGTGCCACCGGCCAGGAGACCCAGTACTTC. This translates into CATGQETQYF.

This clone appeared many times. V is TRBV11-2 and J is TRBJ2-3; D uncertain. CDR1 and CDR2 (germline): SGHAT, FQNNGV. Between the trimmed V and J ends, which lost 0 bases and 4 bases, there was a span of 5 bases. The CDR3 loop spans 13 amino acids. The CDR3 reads CASSLEFPDTQYF. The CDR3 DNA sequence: TGTGCCAGCAGCTTAGAGTTTCCAGATACGCAGTATTTT.

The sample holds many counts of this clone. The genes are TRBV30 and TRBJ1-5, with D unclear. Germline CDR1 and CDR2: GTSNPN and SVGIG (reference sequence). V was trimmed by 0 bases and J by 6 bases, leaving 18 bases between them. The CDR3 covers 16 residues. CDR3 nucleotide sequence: TGTGCCTGGAGTGTACGCAGTGGGCAAAGAAGTCAGCCCCAGCATTTT. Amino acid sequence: CAWSVRSGQRSQPQHF.

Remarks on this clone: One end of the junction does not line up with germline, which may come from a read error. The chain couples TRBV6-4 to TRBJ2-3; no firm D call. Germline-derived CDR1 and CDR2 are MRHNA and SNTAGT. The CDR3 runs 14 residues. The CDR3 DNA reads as TGTGCCCGCAGTGTCGACGGTTTAACAGATACGCAGTATTTT. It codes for CARSVDGLTDTQYF.